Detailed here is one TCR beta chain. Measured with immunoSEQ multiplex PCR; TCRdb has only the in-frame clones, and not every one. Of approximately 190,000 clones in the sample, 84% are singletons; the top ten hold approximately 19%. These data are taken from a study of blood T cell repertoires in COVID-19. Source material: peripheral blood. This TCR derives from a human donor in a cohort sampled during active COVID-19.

The CDR3 sequence: CASSGRTSGRARETQYF. The CDR3, as DNA: TGTGCCAGTAGTGGGCGGACTAGCGGGAGGGCCCGAGAGACCCAGTACTTC. This chain uses TRBV19 with TRBJ2-5, with 15 positions matching TRBD2. The CDR3 has 17 amino acids. The V and J ends lost 5 bases and 4 bases, in that order; junction bases with no gene match: 8. CDR1 and CDR2 (germline): LNHDA, SQIVND (reference sequence). The whole variable domain, remainder taken from reference TRBV19 and TRBJ2-5, is DGGITQSPKYLFRKEGQNVTLSCEQNLNHDAMYWYRQDPGQGLRLIYYSQIVNDFQKGDIAEGYSVSREKKESFPLTVTSAQKNPTAFYLCASSGRTSGRARETQYFGPGTRLLVL.